Listed here are 19 T cell receptor beta chains from one sample, sequenced in a study of regulatory T cells in long-lasting Graves disease. The sample's time point: newly diagnosed GD, antithyroid drugs for less than 3 months. Extracted PBMC RNA gave rise to the TCR library. Combining iRepertoire HTBI primers with Arm-PCR of CDR3 regions, the authors built TCR beta libraries. TCRdb re-analysed the multiplex PCR reads in MiXCR, keeping a single row per CDR3 protein. The repertoire has 500,000 or so distinct CDR3 sequences, around 13% of them found once; the top ten carry approximately 15%. Separately, the same data were catalogued under a study of T cells in Graves' hyperthyroidism and ophthalmopathy.

The material was peripheral blood mononuclear cells (PBMCs), obtained at new diagnosis, from a patient treated with antithyroid drugs. These receptors originate from a woman aged 45-65 years with Graves disease.

The chain links TRBV5-1 to TRBJ2-7, with 11 bases identical to TRBD2. CDR3 length equals 15 residues. The V and J ends lost 5 bases and 2 bases, in that order; junction bases with no gene match: 6. Germline CDR1 SGHRS, CDR2 YFSETQ. The CDR3 DNA follows: TGCGCCAGCAGATCTCTAGCGGGAGGTACCTACGAGCAGTACTTC. Translation: CASRSLAGGTYEQYF.

This clonotype was detected a few times. V is TRBV19 and J is TRBJ1-4, with TRBD1 identical over 8 bases. Trimming cost V 4 bases and J 8 bases; bases outside gene matches: 6. There are 14 residues in the CDR3. The germline CDR1 and CDR2 sequences are LNHDA and SQIVND (reference sequence). CDR3 residues: CASSRDRGYEKLFF. CDR3 in DNA: TGTGCCAGTAGTAGAGACAGGGGCTACGAAAAACTGTTTTTT.

The rearrangement joins TRBV29-1 to TRBJ2-7; D unresolved. V lost 1 base to trimming and J lost 2 bases, with 9 bases between them. The CDR3 extends over 13 amino acids. The germline V gene encodes CDR1 SQVTM and CDR2 ANQGSEA. In DNA form, the CDR3 reads TGCAGCGTTGAAGGAGTTAGTGCCTACGAGCAGTACTTC. Translated: CSVEGVSAYEQYF.

This clonotype was counted between two and nine times. The rearrangement joins TRBV7-9 to TRBJ1-4; TRBD1 matches at 8 bases. The CDR3 is made up of 14 amino acids. V lost 6 bases, J lost 3 bases, and 3 bases stayed unmatched. Per the germline V gene, CDR1 is SEHNR and CDR2 is FQNEAQ (reference sequence). Written as DNA, the CDR3 is TGTGCCAGCAGAAGGACAGGGTCTAATGAAAAACTGTTTTTT. It specifies CASRRTGSNEKLFF.

This clonotype came up many times. The V and J genes are TRBV5-1 and TRBJ2-1, with D tentatively TRBD2 (6 bases). Germline loops: CDR1 SGHRS, CDR2 YFSETQ. The CDR3 contains 15 residues. Between the trimmed V and J ends, which lost 0 bases and 2 bases, there was a span of 9 bases. In DNA form, the CDR3 reads TGCGCCAGCAGCTTGGGACGGGAGCCCTACAATGAGCAGTTCTTC. Its translation is CASSLGREPYNEQFF. The whole variable domain, remainder taken from reference TRBV5-1 and TRBJ2-1, is KAGVTQTPRYLIKTRGQQVTLSCSPISGHRSVSWYQQTPGQGLQFLFEYFSETQRNKGNFPGRFSGRQFSNSRSEMNVSTLELGDSALYLCASSLGREPYNEQFFGPGTRLTVL.

The CDR3 DNA reads as TGTGCCACCATGCAGGGCGCCGATCAGCCCCAGCATTTT. It specifies CATMQGADQPQHF. The chain has TRBV7-9 and TRBJ1-5; D might be TRBD1 (5 bases). V shed 10 bases and J shed 5 bases, with 15 bases lying between them. Germline V lookup: CDR1 SEHNR, CDR2 FQNEAQ (reference sequence). The CDR3 is 13 residues long.

Concerning this clonotype itself: A single base separates this from a much larger clone, so it may be a read error. In this CDR3 the conserved last residue, phenylalanine or tryptophan, is missing, so a read error is likely. The J gene is TRBJ1-4, the V gene TRBV3-1; possible D gene TRBD1, 6 bases. The germline V and J ends were trimmed by 1 base and 8 bases, with 14 bases remaining between them. The CDR3 has 15 residues. The germline gives CDR1 LGHDT, CDR2 YNNKEL (reference sequence). The CDR3 DNA follows: TGTGCCAGCAGCCAAGGTGCACAGGGATCGGAAAAACTGTTTCTT. Protein sequence: CASSQGAQGSEKLFL.

Ten or more counts support this clonotype. The V and J genes are TRBV7-9 and TRBJ2-7, with TRBD2 matching over 8 bases. The V segment lost 3 bases and the J segment 4 bases; nucleotides outside the gene matches: 5. Germline V lookup: CDR1 SEHNR, CDR2 FQNEAQ (reference sequence). The length of the CDR3 is 14 residues. In DNA, the CDR3 is TGTGCCAGCAGCTTCGGGGGGGCCTATTACGAGCAGTACTTC. It specifies CASSFGGAYYEQYF.

The CDR3 DNA sequence: TGTGCCAGCAGGACAGGGGGCGGGCGTGATCAGCCCCAGCATTTT. This gives the protein CASRTGGGRDQPQHF. The chain recombines TRBV6-1 with TRBJ1-5; 10 bases line up with TRBD1. With V trimmed by 6 bases and J by 5 bases, 7 bases remained unmatched. Germline CDR1 MNHNS, CDR2 SASEGT. This CDR3 is 15 amino acids long.

The chain joins TRBV28 to TRBJ1-6; possible D gene TRBD1, 5 bases. Germline V gene data show CDR1 as MDHEN and CDR2 as SYDVKM. Trimming shortened V by 6 bases and J by 4 bases, and 16 bases separated the two germline ends. The CDR3 has 16 residues. The CDR3 is CASRAWAGEYNSPLHF. The CDR3 coding sequence is TGTGCCAGCAGGGCCTGGGCGGGGGAGTATAATTCACCCCTCCACTTT.

This clonotype appeared many times. The chain links TRBV28 to TRBJ2-7, with 12 bases identical to TRBD2. The CDR3 consists of 17 residues. The germline gives CDR1 MDHEN, CDR2 SYDVKM. V lost 6 bases to trimming and J lost 2 bases; unmatched junction nucleotides: 11. The CDR3 DNA reads TGTGCCAGCAGCCAGCTAGCGGGAGGGCCAAAGGCCTACGAGCAGTACTTC. This encodes CASSQLAGGPKAYEQYF.

This clonotype was seen more than once but under ten times. The chain combines TRBV28 with TRBJ2-1; 14 bases fit TRBD2. The V gene end was trimmed by 1 base and the J gene end by 2 bases; junction bases not matched to a gene: 10. CDR3 size: 20 residues. The germline gives CDR1 MDHEN, CDR2 SYDVKM. Here the CDR3 DNA reads TGTGCCAGCAGTTTATTTCGAGGGACTAGCGGGAGCTCTCCCTACAATGAGCAGTTCTTC. The encoded protein is CASSLFRGTSGSSPYNEQFF.

There are a few counts of this clonotype. The CDR3 sequence: CASSAQGASYEQYF. The CDR3 DNA is TGTGCCAGTAGTGCACAGGGGGCCTCCTACGAGCAGTACTTC. The rearrangement uses TRBV19 and TRBJ2-7; 9 bases line up with TRBD1. V lost 5 bases to trimming and J lost 0 bases; unmatched junction nucleotides: 2. This CDR3 spans 14 amino acids. Per germline, CDR1 LNHDA and CDR2 SQIVND (reference sequence).

This clonotype appeared many times. This chain connects TRBV5-5 to TRBJ2-7; 8 positions match TRBD2. This CDR3 has 16 amino acids. The V segment lost 4 bases and the J segment 4 bases; nucleotides outside the gene matches: 13. Germline-derived CDR1 and CDR2 are SGHKS and YYEKEE (reference sequence). For the CDR3, the DNA is TGTGCCAGCAGCAGGACTAGCTCCTCACCCCTTTACGAGCAGTACTTC. Its translation: CASSRTSSSPLYEQYF.

This clonotype came up a few times. This rearrangement joins TRBV6-9 to TRBJ2-1; possible D gene TRBD1, 5 bases. Trimming cost V 0 bases and J 3 bases, with 9 bases left between them. The CDR3 covers 15 residues. Looked up from germline, CDR1 is MNHGY and CDR2 is SVAAGI. In DNA form, the CDR3 reads TGTGCCAGCAGTTATTCTCACGACAGCTACAATGAGCAGTTCTTC. It codes for CASSYSHDSYNEQFF.

Many counts were recorded for this clonotype. This chain links TRBV20-1 with TRBJ2-1; possible D gene TRBD2, 5 bases. The CDR3 covers 12 residues. Germline-derived CDR1 and CDR2 are DFQATT and SNEGSKA (reference sequence). Trimming stripped 3 bases from V and 8 bases from J, with 11 bases between. CDR3 DNA sequence: TGCAGTGCTAGTGGCGGGTCCCATGAGCAGTTCTTC. Translating it yields CSASGGSHEQFF.

Many counts were recorded for this clonotype. This chain links TRBV10-3 with TRBJ2-5; D assignment may be TRBD1 or TRBD2 (5 bases each). V was pared by 3 bases and J by 4 bases, with 9 bases between. The CDR3 is 13 residues long. CDR1 is ENHRY, CDR2 SYGVKD, per germline. The CDR3 is CAISDRELETQYF. CDR3 in DNA: TGTGCCATCAGTGACAGGGAGCTAGAGACCCAGTACTTC.

The V and J genes are TRBV5-1 and TRBJ2-1; 11 nucleotides agree with TRBD2. The CDR3 totals 13 residues. The germline V gene encodes CDR1 SGHRS and CDR2 YFSETQ. The ends lost 4 bases at V and 10 bases at J; junction bases unmatched: 4. CDR3 in DNA: TGCGCCAGCAGCAGGGGGACTAGCGGCGAGCAGTTCTTC. Protein sequence: CASSRGTSGEQFF. Using reference TRBV5-1 and TRBJ2-1 for the parts outside the CDR3, the full variable domain is KAGVTQTPRYLIKTRGQQVTLSCSPISGHRSVSWYQQTPGQGLQFLFEYFSETQRNKGNFPGRFSGRQFSNSRSEMNVSTLELGDSALYLCASSRGTSGEQFFGPGTRLTVL.

This clonotype was seen at least ten times. The chain is built from TRBV12-3 or TRBV12-4 and TRBJ2-1, with 7 bases identical to TRBD2. This CDR3 spans 16 amino acids. The trim removed 3 bases at V and 4 bases at J, leaving 9 bases unmatched. The CDR3 loop reads CASSFSGGRTYNEQFF. The CDR3 DNA reads as TGTGCCAGCAGTTTTTCGGGAGGAAGGACATACAATGAGCAGTTCTTC.